This paragraph covers one T cell receptor beta chain sequence. Its matching antigen is unknown. The read terminates 3 residues before the CDR3 end, so the remaining end is supplied by the germline J gene. The data were taken from a study of T cell clonality in common variable immunodeficiency. Diagnosis required reduced IgG, IgA and/or IgM with specific antibody deficiency. Study results and limitations: Reportedly, TCR beta sequences from common variable immunodeficiency showed fewer deletions and N-nucleotide insertions.

Germline V gives CDR1 KGHSH, CDR2 LQKENI. The CDR3 is 16 amino acids. V lost 6 bases, J lost 1 base, and 5 bases stayed unmatched. Method: immunoSEQ multiplex PCR; TCRdb's copy keeps in-frame clones and lacks some. This sample has roughly 30,000 clones and no singletons, with roughly 3.2% in the ten largest. This clonotype was sampled from a human donor with common variable immunodeficiency. The chain carries TRBV18 and TRBJ2-2; 10 positions match TRBD2. Sequencing input: peripheral blood mononuclear cells. The sequenced part of the CDR3 DNA is TGTGCCAGCTCCTCAGCTAGCGGGAGGAACACCGGGGAG. Its protein is CASSSASGRNTGE. The CDR3 in its entirety is CASSSASGRNTGELFF.